Below, one T cell receptor (beta chain) is given with its context. Trimming cost V 2 bases and J 1 base; bases outside gene matches: 3. The CDR3 spans 15 residues. The germline CDR1 and CDR2 sequences are SGHRS and YFSETQ. The data belong to a study of PD-L1 blockade in urothelial cancer. Time point: pretreatment peripheral blood. Synthetic TCR analog templates were spiked into all PCRs individually. Measured with immunoSEQ multiplex PCR; TCRdb has only the in-frame clones, and not every one. Seen here are 60,000 or so clones, less than 90% observed once, and the top ten hold around 14%. Sequencing used PBMCs, obtained around atezolizumab (anti-PD-L1) treatment. This TCR derives from a man in his 70s with urothelial cancer. This chain connects TRBV5-1 to TRBJ2-1; 7 positions match TRBD2. For the CDR3, the DNA is TGCGCCAGCAGCTTTCTAGCGGAATCCTACAATGAGCAGTTCTTC. Protein sequence: CASSFLAESYNEQFF.